The source of this T cell receptor beta chain is a study of T cell responses to AZD1222 COVID-19 vaccine. Study findings and constraints: Baseline seropositivity occurred in only 5 to 7 AZD1222 recipients. The peak T cell response came first, and repertoires were sampled only after it. Donors in the cohort were predominantly white British and more often female, and clonal diversity was possibly underestimated. Spike-specific TCR breadth and depth went up after people got two AZD1222 doses.

The assay was immunoSEQ multiplex PCR, and TCRdb's table has in-frame clones only and misses some. The sample has 100,000 to 140,000 clones, about nine tenths seen once; the top ten hold 3.5% to 4.5%. With respect to this clone: Antigen: not known.

The CDR3 sequence is 15 residues long. The germline V gene encodes CDR1 MNHNS and CDR2 SASEGT. J was trimmed by 4 bases and V by 3 bases; bases with no gene match: 6. This specimen consisted of peripheral blood, obtained on day 0 of AZD1222 vaccination. The TCR sequence derives from an adult in good health. The V gene is TRBV6-1, the J gene TRBJ2-3; TRBD1 matches 8 bases. CDR3 nucleotide sequence: TGTGCCAGCAGTGACAAGACAGGGGAGGCAGATACGCAGTATTTT. This gives the protein CASSDKTGEADTQYF.